There are many counts of the clone carrying this T cell receptor (beta chain). This sample stems from a study of HIV-infected patients and healthy controls. The CDR3 has 14 amino acids. Between the trimmed V and J ends, which lost 3 bases and 0 bases, there was a span of 6 bases. TCRdb fed the 5' RACE reads into MiXCR, producing one record per CDR3 protein. The sample yields tens of thousands of distinct CDR3 sequences, 15% to 20% seen once. The sample consisted of CD4+ T cells from blood. The receptor's source is a human donor in good health. The chain is built from TRBV12-3 or TRBV12-4 and TRBJ1-3, with D unclear. The CDR3 loop is CASSFTSSGNTIYF. CDR3 nucleotide sequence: TGTGCCAGCAGTTTTACGTCCTCTGGAAACACCATATATTTT.